This TCR beta chain was recovered during a study of long-term antiretroviral therapy in people with HIV. V shed 3 bases and J 3 bases; nucleotides not matched to a gene: 6. The CDR3 has 16 residues. The germline gives CDR1 SGHDT, CDR2 YYEEEE. Researchers ran immunoSEQ v3.0 at survey level. The table came from immunoSEQ multiplex PCR; TCRdb's copy has only in-frame clones and leaves some out. Counted here are about 25,000 clones, approximately 83% occurring once; the ten biggest clones make up roughly 6%. Sample share makes this clone large (0.1 to 1%). The clonotype comes from a man aged 25 to 40 with HIV. The genes are TRBV5-6 and TRBJ2-2, with 9 bases aligning to TRBD1. The material was unsorted PBMCs, obtained 0.7 years before starting antiretroviral therapy. CDR3 region: CASSSRQGGYTGELFF. The CDR3 DNA follows: TGTGCCAGCAGCTCAAGACAGGGGGGCTACACCGGGGAGCTGTTTTTT.